This TCR beta chain was sequenced for a study of T cells in Graves' hyperthyroidism and ophthalmopathy (dated by TCRdb to between 2018 and 2020). As for the study more broadly: Peripheral blood samples were taken at the time of initial diagnosis, prior to any treatment. A discovery cohort of about a hundred patients, about 43 with Graves' ophthalmopathy and over 55 with stable Graves' hyperthyroidism, was used to find distinguishing TCR V-J signatures. Prospective prediction of ophthalmopathy was tested in an independent validation cohort consisting of under 20 hyperthyroidism patients and some 17 patients who later progressed to ophthalmopathy. The 100 or so discovery patients were randomly split 7:3 into training and test sets. Thyroid tissue and blood T-cell repertoires from six Graves' hyperthyroidism patients were also compared in the study. After blood sampling, hyperthyroidism patients were treated with methimazole at a starting dose of 30 mg daily, and ophthalmopathy patients were treated with high-dose intravenous methylprednisolone. The paper describes TCR Vbeta CDR3 sequencing of some 130 peripheral blood samples, made up of about 41 ophthalmopathy patients, around 73 hyperthyroidism patients and some 17 progressor patients. Overall study results and their limits: Sample size was not statistically predetermined, and blinding of investigators to group allocation was not performed. In cross-validation, a model built on a 13 V-J signature told ophthalmopathy apart from stable hyperthyroidism with under 90% sensitivity and about 81% specificity, and in testing the same model reached 80%/75%. In validation, progression to ophthalmopathy was predicted by the model with roughly 69% sensitivity and approximately 78% specificity, a median of roughly 6 months before onset. Most expanded thyroid clonotypes (frequency above 0.001) were also detected in blood, a finding suggesting that blood repertoires may reflect thyroid immune responses.

Amplification of TCR beta CDR3 regions was carried out from RNA transcripts. A first-round RT-PCR of the TCR CDR3 used the HTBI primer set with the Qiagen OneStep RT-PCR kit. Libraries were constructed in a second round of multiplex PCR, after which size selection and purification were performed. Libraries were sequenced paired-end with 100 bp reads on an Illumina HiSeq2000. In the source study's methods: SOAPnuke was used to process the raw data, removing reads that contained adapters or uncalled bases, had a mean Phred below 15, or lacked an exact match to the constant primer or identifier. High-quality paired reads were merged with COPE v1.2.5, and unique nucleotide sequences were defined as clonotypes. Clonotypes were aligned to IMGT TRBV, TRBD and TRBJ reference segments using MiTCR v1.1. Only V-J combinations with frequency above 0.0001, covering roughly 99% of repertoires, were analysed. The TCS score was defined as F50 (clonal expansion) divided by E x V (chaos), with BLOSUM62-based TCRdist calculated between CDR3 peptides within each V-J. Welch's t-statistics and random forest reduced 500 to 650 V-J features to 10 to 15, which were used in a naive Bayes classifier (R e1071). TCRdb reworked the public reads: Q25 trimming with fastp, MiXCR clone assembly, productive beta chains retained. Rows are unified per CDR3 protein, each entry keeping the most common DNA and genes. These V and J calls are TCRdb output, not the study's own analysis. This sample holds around 340,000 distinct CDR3 sequences; about 18% were observed only once. Around 54% of the sample is in the top ten clones.

Graves' hyperthyroidism was defined as stable when no progression to ophthalmopathy occurred over 18 months of follow-up. The hyperthyroidism patients were between 18 and 65 years old and newly diagnosed, with a disease duration of less than 2 months. Any patient with an uncontrolled infection, another autoimmune disease, pregnancy or lactation was excluded. Diagnoses were based on clinical symptoms, serum thyroxine and TRAb, thyroid ultrasound and orbital computed tomography. PBMCs were isolated from approximately 10 ml of fresh peripheral blood by Ficoll-Paque density gradient centrifugation. Trizol reagent was used to extract total RNA, and RNA quality was then checked on an Agilent 2100 Bioanalyzer. As to this clonotype: Its recognized antigen is unknown. No much larger clone exists at a distance of one base, and base qualities are not known.

The sequencing input was blood. This receptor was taken from a woman in her 50s with Graves' hyperthyroidism.

The nucleotide sequence reads TGCGCCAGCAGCCTGCCTACGAACACCGGGGAGCTGTTTTTT. It codes for CASSLPTNTGELFF. This chain is built from TRBV5-1 and TRBJ2-2, with the D gene call left open. V lost 4 bases and J lost 0 bases; the stretch between them is 7 bases long. The germline V gene sets CDR1 to SGHRS and CDR2 to YFSETQ. The CDR3 covers 14 residues, taking in both the cysteine and the phenylalanine. The read is trimmed to its CDR3 DNA, 42 bases read in frame from base 1.